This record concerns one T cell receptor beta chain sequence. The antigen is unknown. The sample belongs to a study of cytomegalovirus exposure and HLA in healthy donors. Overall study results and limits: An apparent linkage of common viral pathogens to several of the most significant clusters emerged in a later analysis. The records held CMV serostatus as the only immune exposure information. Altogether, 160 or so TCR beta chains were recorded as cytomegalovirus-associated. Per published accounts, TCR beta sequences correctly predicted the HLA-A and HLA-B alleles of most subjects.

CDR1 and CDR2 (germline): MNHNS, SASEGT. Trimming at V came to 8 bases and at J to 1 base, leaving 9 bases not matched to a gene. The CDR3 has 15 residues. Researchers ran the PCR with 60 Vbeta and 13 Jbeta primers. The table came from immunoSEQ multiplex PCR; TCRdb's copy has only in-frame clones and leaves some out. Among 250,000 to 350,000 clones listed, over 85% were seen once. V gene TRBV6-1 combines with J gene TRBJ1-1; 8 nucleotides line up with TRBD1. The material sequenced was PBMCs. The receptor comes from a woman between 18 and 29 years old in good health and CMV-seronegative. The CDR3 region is CASWTGRLPNTEAFF. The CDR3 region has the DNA TGTGCCAGCTGGACAGGGAGGCTACCGAACACTGAAGCTTTCTTT.